This TCR beta chain was documented in a study of T cells after yellow fever vaccination. To note about this clonotype: The antigen is undetermined.

Findings and limits, study-wide: It was a weaker secondary response, yet one that peaked faster, at day 5 versus 15. FACS-sorted repertoires could harbor abundant contaminating bulk-population clonotypes.

The germline CDR1 and CDR2 sequences are MNHNS and SASEGT. The CDR3 sequence is 13 residues long. Trimming took 6 bases from V and 5 from J; bases not matched to a gene: 6. TCR cDNA, made by 5'RACE template switching, carried an added universal primer site and UMIs. TCRdb reprocessed the 5' RACE reads with MiXCR, giving one entry per CDR3 protein. This sample has 400,000 or so distinct CDR3 sequences; more than 5.5% occur once, and the top ten carry about 15%. The chain employs TRBV6-1 and TRBJ2-5; 7 positions agree with TRBD1. The clonotype originates from a young man who received the YFV17D yellow fever vaccine. The sample consisted of PBMCs, taken 5 days after the yellow fever booster vaccination. The CDR3 loop reads CASSTNRGETQYF. DNA for the CDR3: TGTGCCAGCAGCACAAACAGGGGTGAGACCCAGTACTTC.